What follows are 31 T cell receptor beta chains derived from one specimen sequenced in a study of shared clonotypes between healthy human individuals. This table comes from immunoSEQ multiplex PCR, and its TCRdb copy is limited to in-frame clones, with some not included. Here the sample spans 1.5 million to 1.9 million clones, approximately 98% being singletons. Sequencing used naive CD4+ T cells sorted from blood. Described subset: CD45RA+ positively selected. Receptors originate from a man aged 30-40 years in good health.

V gene TRBV28 combines with J gene TRBJ1-1; D possibly corresponds to TRBD1 (5 bases). The CDR3 length is 16 residues. Germline V gene data show CDR1 as MDHEN and CDR2 as SYDVKM. Trimming took 0 bases from V and 1 from J, leaving 12 bases between them. The DNA of the CDR3 is TGTGCCAGCAGTTTATGGGCGGGGCAGAGGAACACTGAAGCTTTCTTT. The encoded protein is CASSLWAGQRNTEAFF.

This clone occurred once. The identical CDR3 is also encoded by other nucleotide sequences in the sample. V is TRBV30 and J is TRBJ1-1; D is perhaps TRBD1 (6 bases). CDR3 length: 12 residues. Germline CDR1 reads GTSNPN; CDR2 reads SVGIG (reference sequence). The germline V and J ends were trimmed by 5 bases and 1 base, with 8 bases remaining between them. CDR3 in DNA: TGTGCCTGGTCGGACAGGAACACTGAAGCTTTCTTT. It specifies CAWSDRNTEAFF.

CDR3 DNA sequence: TGTGCCTGGACACGGGAGGGCCTTGGTACCGGGGAGCTGTTTTTT. Amino acid sequence: CAWTREGLGTGELFF. This chain joins TRBV30 and TRBJ2-2; 8 nucleotides align to TRBD2. Germline-derived CDR1 and CDR2 are GTSNPN and SVGIG (reference sequence). V lost 4 bases to trimming and J lost 5 bases; unmatched junction nucleotides: 9. This CDR3 spans 15 amino acids.

V is TRBV4-3 and J is TRBJ2-7; D may be TRBD1 (6 bases). Germline V gene sequence: CDR1 LGHNA, CDR2 YSLEER. This CDR3 has 16 amino acids. V lost 0 bases, J lost 2 bases, and 14 bases lay in between. CDR3 nucleotides: TGCGCCAGCAGCCAAGATTCAACGACAGGCCCCTACGAGCAGTACTTC. Protein: CASSQDSTTGPYEQYF.

The V and J genes are TRBV2 and TRBJ2-3; D unclear. The V gene's germline CDR1 is SNHLY and CDR2 FYNNEI. The CDR3 length is 15 residues. V lost 3 bases and J 1 base, leaving 11 bases between the germline ends. The CDR3 bases are TGTGCCAGCAGTGACCGCCTTGTACGCACAGATACGCAGTATTTT. This translates into CASSDRLVRTDTQYF.

The chain combines TRBV5-6 with TRBJ1-2, with 8 positions matching TRBD1. V was pared by 5 bases and J by 6 bases, with 6 bases of the junction left unmatched. Germline V gene data show CDR1 as SGHDT and CDR2 as YYEEEE. This CDR3 has 13 residues. In DNA, the CDR3 is TGTGCCAGCAGAAGACAGGGGATTGATGGCTACACCTTC. Its translation: CASRRQGIDGYTF.

The V call is TRBV7-2, the J call TRBJ2-3, with D maybe TRBD2 (6 bases). The CDR3 length is 14 residues. The V and J ends lost 2 bases and 5 bases respectively, with 11 bases between them. Germline CDR1 SGHTA, CDR2 FQGNSA. CDR3 in amino acids: CASSLSGAVDTQYF. The CDR3 nucleotides read TGTGCCAGCAGCTTATCGGGAGCGGTAGATACGCAGTATTTT.

The chain is built from TRBV7-9 and TRBJ2-1, with D possibly TRBD1 on 6 matching bases. Germline V gene data show CDR1 as SEHNR and CDR2 as FQNEAQ (reference sequence). This CDR3 has 12 amino acids. V was pared by 3 bases and J by 9 bases, with 9 bases between. For the CDR3, the DNA is TGTGCCAGCAGCTTCCGAGGGGGTGAGCAGTTCTTC. It specifies CASSFRGGEQFF.

A word on this clone: The sample holds other DNA sequences that translate to the same CDR3. This rearrangement joins TRBV5-4 to TRBJ2-7; a weak D match, TRBD2 (6 bases). V lost 2 bases, J lost 3 bases, and 9 bases lay in between. This CDR3 spans 13 amino acids. Germline lookup yields CDR1 SGHNT and CDR2 YYREEE (reference sequence). This CDR3 reads CASSLPGVYEQYF. DNA of the CDR3: TGTGCCAGCAGCTTACCGGGGGTCTACGAGCAGTACTTC.

The chain uses TRBV19 and TRBJ1-5; D perhaps matches TRBD1 (5 bases). The CDR3 length is 15 residues. Deletions cut 8 bases from V and 6 bases from J, with 20 bases between. Germline CDR1 and CDR2: LNHDA and SQIVND (reference sequence). The chain's CDR3 is CASRGVGSGGQPQHF. The DNA for the CDR3 is TGTGCCAGTCGGGGAGTCGGTTCCGGGGGTCAGCCCCAGCATTTT.

The rearrangement uses TRBV19 and TRBJ2-3; D is unresolved. Trimming took 8 bases from V and 8 from J, leaving 14 bases between them. The CDR3 sequence is 12 residues long. CDR1 and CDR2 from the germline V gene are LNHDA and SQIVND (reference sequence). The CDR3 coding sequence is TGTGCCAGTGGACCCACCGGTGGTACGCAGTATTTT. This sequence encodes CASGPTGGTQYF.

The chain links TRBV5-8 to TRBJ2-7; 9 nucleotides match TRBD1. Losses at the gene ends were 3 bases for V and 7 bases for J; bases not matched to a gene: 5. The length of the CDR3 is 13 residues. Germline V gene lookup returns CDR1 SGHTS and CDR2 YDEGEE. The DNA for the CDR3 is TGTGCCAGCAGCTACAGGGGGCCTGGGGAGCAGTACTTC. As protein: CASSYRGPGEQYF.

The rearrangement joins TRBV4-3 to TRBJ2-7; TRBD1 aligns across 8 bases. V shed 4 bases, J shed 3 bases, and the junction held 14 bases outside the gene matches. Germline loops: CDR1 LGHNA, CDR2 YSLEER. This CDR3 has 17 residues. The DNA for the CDR3 is TGCGCCAGCAGCCGGGGCCTCGACGGACAGGGTTACTACGAGCAGTACTTC. Its protein is CASSRGLDGQGYYEQYF.

A note on this clone: Different DNA sequences within this sample yield the same CDR3. V is TRBV18 and J is TRBJ1-5, with TRBD1 identical over 8 bases. V lost 6 bases, J lost 4 bases, and 5 bases stayed unmatched. Germline V gene data show CDR1 as KGHSH and CDR2 as LQKENI. The CDR3 consists of 14 residues. The CDR3 is CASSLDRVNQPQHF. The DNA of the CDR3 is TGTGCCAGCTCGTTGGACAGGGTTAATCAGCCCCAGCATTTT.

The chain recombines TRBV6-5 with TRBJ2-3; D may correspond to TRBD1 or TRBD2 (5 bases each). This CDR3 contains 14 residues. Trimming removed 6 bases at V and 6 bases at J, with 16 bases between. Looked up from germline, CDR1 is MNHEY and CDR2 is SVGAGI. The CDR3 is CASRRDGRSDTQYF. Written as DNA, the CDR3 is TGTGCCAGCAGACGGGACGGTCGGTCCGATACGCAGTATTTT.

This clone has just one count. CDR3 bases: TGTGCCAGCAGCCTACCCTCAACGGCACTAGCGGGACCCAAAGAGACCCAGTACTTC. It codes for CASSLPSTALAGPKETQYF. This rearrangement joins TRBV28 to TRBJ2-5, with 10 bases fitting TRBD2. Germline V CDR1 and CDR2: MDHEN, SYDVKM. The J segment lost 3 bases and the V segment lost 6 bases, leaving 19 bases of the junction unmatched. The length of the CDR3 is 19 residues.

The chain is built from TRBV11-3 and TRBJ2-3, with D unclear. The CDR3 contains 12 residues. Germline V gives CDR1 SGHNT, CDR2 YENEEA. V was pared by 5 bases and J by 6 bases, with 9 bases between. Written as DNA, the CDR3 is TGTGCCAGCAGCCTAAAACAGGATACGCAGTATTTT. This translates into CASSLKQDTQYF.

The genes are TRBV7-2 and TRBJ1-5; TRBD1 matches 9 bases. Germline values: CDR1 SGHTA, CDR2 FQGNSA. CDR3 size: 16 residues. Losses at the gene ends were 4 bases for V and 1 base for J; bases not matched to a gene: 5. The CDR3 sequence is CASSSQDRGSNQPQHF. DNA of the CDR3: TGTGCCAGCAGCTCCCAGGACAGGGGAAGCAATCAGCCCCAGCATTTT.

This sequence joins TRBV11-1 and TRBJ2-1; D perhaps matches TRBD2 (6 bases). The CDR3 runs 17 residues. The germline V gene encodes CDR1 SGHAT and CDR2 FQDESV (reference sequence). With 1 base removed from V and 3 bases from J, the gap between germline ends came to 16 bases. For the CDR3, the DNA is TGTGCCAGCAGCTTAGATATAAGGGACTCCATCTACAATGAGCAGTTCTTC. Encoded protein: CASSLDIRDSIYNEQFF.

The chain is built from TRBV9 and TRBJ2-3; D is ambiguous. Germline V gene sequence: CDR1 SGDLS, CDR2 YYNGEE. Trimming took 0 bases from V and 11 from J, leaving 13 bases between them. The CDR3 sequence is 13 residues long. The CDR3 DNA is TGTGCCAGCAGCGTAGCTGAGAGGACGGTGCAGTATTTT. Protein sequence: CASSVAERTVQYF.

Points on this clone: Other DNA sequences from this sample encode an identical CDR3 as well. V gene TRBV6-1 combines with J gene TRBJ1-5; no clear D. V lost 6 bases and J lost 5, with 5 bases in between. This CDR3 is built from 11 residues. Germline-derived CDR1 and CDR2 are MNHNS and SASEGT. CDR3 region: CASSPDQPQHF. The CDR3 DNA sequence: TGTGCCAGCAGCCCTGATCAGCCCCAGCATTTT.

The chain uses TRBV7-6 and TRBJ1-1; TRBD1 is a possible D gene (5 bases). Trimming cost V 5 bases and J 5 bases, with 12 bases left between them. Germline CDR1 reads SGHVS; CDR2 reads FNYEAQ. The CDR3 contains 13 residues. The CDR3 loop reads CASSTLEGTEAFF. The CDR3 DNA sequence: TGTGCCAGCAGCACCCTCGAGGGGACTGAAGCTTTCTTT.

This clone has a single count. This chain links TRBV11-3 with TRBJ2-5; D gene ambiguous. Trimming pared 5 bases from V and 4 bases from J, leaving 11 bases between. The CDR3 loop spans 13 amino acids. Germline CDR1 reads SGHNT; CDR2 reads YENEEA. The CDR3 DNA reads as TGTGCCAGCAGCACTATGACCCGAGAGACCCAGTACTTC. Its translation: CASSTMTRETQYF.

V is TRBV10-3 and J is TRBJ2-7; D is unresolved. CDR1 and CDR2 (germline): ENHRY, SYGVKD. This CDR3 is built from 13 residues. V was shortened by 10 bases and J by 0 bases, with 13 bases between the two germline ends. The CDR3 loop reads CATSPTGSYEQYF. CDR3 coding DNA: TGTGCCACTTCGCCGACCGGCTCCTACGAGCAGTACTTC.

The CDR3 DNA is TGTGCCAGCAGTGGGAGTCCTGGCACAGATACGCAGTATTTT. It codes for CASSGSPGTDTQYF. V usage is TRBV2 and J usage is TRBJ2-3, with D uncertain. The CDR3 is 14 residues long. CDR1 SNHLY and CDR2 FYNNEI come from the germline V gene. V was pared by 4 bases and J by 1 base, with 9 bases between.

This clone was observed a single time. Other DNA sequences in the sample encode the same CDR3. This chain joins TRBV28 and TRBJ1-2, with unresolved D. The CDR3 has 11 amino acids. Trimming took off 5 bases at V and 5 bases at J, with 6 bases between the two ends. Germline-derived CDR1 and CDR2 are MDHEN and SYDVKM. In DNA, the CDR3 is TGTGCCAGCAGTCAAGGGTATGGCTACACCTTC. This codes for CASSQGYGYTF.

V is TRBV11-2 and J is TRBJ2-4; possibly TRBD1 for D (5 bases). This CDR3 comprises 12 residues. Germline loops: CDR1 SGHAT, CDR2 FQNNGV. V gave up 5 bases and J gave up 9 bases, with 11 bases separating them. Written as DNA, the CDR3 is TGTGCCAGCAGCAAGACAGACCGCATTCAGTACTTC. It yields the protein CASSKTDRIQYF.

This clone appeared once. The chain is built from TRBV4-1 and TRBJ2-1; 7 bases fit TRBD2. The germline V gene has CDR1 MGHRA and CDR2 YSYEKL. This CDR3 region has 18 residues. Trimming cost V 0 bases and J 7 bases; bases outside gene matches: 15. CDR3 nucleotides: TGCGCCAGCAGCCAAGATTACGGGGGAGGGCCGTTAGGGAATGAGCAGTTCTTC. It yields the protein CASSQDYGGGPLGNEQFF.

V is TRBV18 and J is TRBJ2-1; no firm D call. The length of the CDR3 is 13 residues. V was trimmed by 5 bases and J by 0 bases, leaving 5 bases between them. CDR1 is KGHSH and CDR2 is LQKENI in the germline V gene. The CDR3: CASSSSSYNEQFF. DNA for the CDR3: TGTGCCAGCTCATCTAGCTCCTACAATGAGCAGTTCTTC.

As to this clone: Germline and junction disagree at one end, which may indicate a read error. The chain is built from TRBV7-2 and TRBJ2-1; 11 nucleotides agree with TRBD2. The CDR3 contains 14 residues. Germline V lookup: CDR1 SGHTA, CDR2 FQGNSA. The CDR3, as DNA: TGTGCCAGCAGCTTAACTGTAGCGGGAGGGCCTGGAATCTTC. It yields the protein CASSLTVAGGPGIF.

This chain links TRBV10-3 with TRBJ2-1, with a possible D match to TRBD2 (5 bases). CDR1 and CDR2 from the germline V gene are ENHRY and SYGVKD. The CDR3 consists of 16 residues. V was pared by 0 bases and J by 5 bases, with 14 bases between. CDR3 amino acids: CAISESSQRRDNEQFF. CDR3 coding DNA: TGTGCCATCAGTGAGTCGAGCCAGCGGCGTGACAATGAGCAGTTCTTC.